The 8 T cell receptor beta chains below all came from one sample that was sequenced in a study of blood T cells in healthy people across ages. Combining a sample-barcoded 5' primer with a J-beta primer mix, a second PCR ran for 7 to 11 cycles. One entry per CDR3 protein, called by TCRdb with MiXCR from the 5' RACE reads. The sample consists of about 1.4 million distinct CDR3 sequences, around 59% of them appearing once. Sample: blood. The receptors come from a man aged 18 to 35 in good health.

This clonotype was seen a few times. The chain joins TRBV11-2 to TRBJ2-1, with 8 bases identical to TRBD1. CDR1 and CDR2 from the germline V gene are SGHAT and FQNNGV. V gave up 1 base and J gave up 7 bases; unmatched junction bases: 6. The CDR3 extends over 15 amino acids. DNA for the CDR3: TGTGCCAGCAGCTTAGTCCGGCAGGGGGCAAATGAGCAGTTCTTC. Its translation: CASSLVRQGANEQFF. Together with reference TRBV11-2 and TRBJ2-1, the CDR3 gives the full variable domain: EAGVAQSPRYKIIEKRQSVAFWCNPISGHATLYWYQQILGQGPKLLIQFQNNGVVDDSQLPKDRFSAERLKGVDSTLKIQPAKLEDSAVYLCASSLVRQGANEQFFGPGTRLTVL.

This chain uses TRBV29-1 with TRBJ2-7, with 8 nucleotides matching TRBD1. CDR1 SQVTM and CDR2 ANQGSEA come from the germline V gene. J was trimmed by 0 bases and V by 5 bases; bases with no gene match: 15. The CDR3 is 17 amino acids. The CDR3: CSVTALGTGRSSYEQYF. The CDR3 DNA reads TGCAGCGTTACTGCACTCGGGACAGGTAGGAGCTCCTACGAGCAGTACTTC.

The CDR3 loop is CASSQRGAESTDTQYF. The CDR3 DNA is TGTGCCAGCAGCCAACGGGGGGCTGAATCAACAGATACGCAGTATTTT. V and J are TRBV11-3 and TRBJ2-3, with D perhaps TRBD2 (7 bases). V was clipped by 5 bases and J by 3 bases, with 18 bases between them. The CDR3 runs to 16 residues. Germline CDR1 reads SGHNT; CDR2 reads YENEEA.

The CDR3: CSATDPRDSGFYEQYF. DNA of the CDR3: TGCAGTGCTACCGACCCACGGGACAGCGGATTCTACGAGCAGTACTTC. J is TRBJ2-5 and V is TRBV20-1, with 7 bases matching TRBD1. The DNA end is a closer match to TRBJ2-7, so the J assignment may be wrong. Germline V gives CDR1 DFQATT, CDR2 SNEGSKA (reference sequence). The CDR3 extends over 16 amino acids.

This clonotype was seen a handful of times. This chain uses TRBV20-1 with TRBJ2-1; no definite D call. The germline V gene encodes CDR1 DFQATT and CDR2 SNEGSKA (reference sequence). The CDR3 sequence is 11 residues long. V shed 3 bases and J shed 6 bases, with 6 bases lying between them. CDR3 region: CSASRPNEQFF. The CDR3 nucleotides are TGCAGTGCTAGTCGGCCCAATGAGCAGTTCTTC.

The chain combines TRBV20-1 with TRBJ2-7; a weak D match, TRBD1 (6 bases). Trimming stripped 5 bases from V and 2 bases from J, with 13 bases between. From germline, CDR1 is DFQATT and CDR2 SNEGSKA (reference sequence). The CDR3 extends over 13 amino acids. CDR3 residues: CSAPDRSPYEQYF. The CDR3 nucleotides read TGCAGTGCTCCAGACAGGTCACCCTACGAGCAGTACTTC.

V is TRBV4-1 and J is TRBJ1-6; D not resolved. V lost 4 bases and J lost 8, with 6 bases in between. The CDR3 is 12 residues long. From germline, CDR1 is MGHRA and CDR2 YSYEKL. CDR3 residues: CASSRPDSPLHF. The CDR3 bases are TGCGCCAGCAGCCGCCCTGATTCACCCCTCCACTTT.

This rearrangement joins TRBV20-1 to TRBJ1-6, with TRBD1 matching over 9 bases. The CDR3 sequence is 17 residues long. Per germline, CDR1 DFQATT and CDR2 SNEGSKA (reference sequence). With V trimmed by 0 bases and J by 8 bases, 11 bases remained unmatched. The CDR3 spells CSARDSDRGGMDSPLHF. CDR3 nucleotides: TGCAGTGCTAGAGACTCCGACAGGGGGGGGATGGATTCACCCCTCCACTTT.